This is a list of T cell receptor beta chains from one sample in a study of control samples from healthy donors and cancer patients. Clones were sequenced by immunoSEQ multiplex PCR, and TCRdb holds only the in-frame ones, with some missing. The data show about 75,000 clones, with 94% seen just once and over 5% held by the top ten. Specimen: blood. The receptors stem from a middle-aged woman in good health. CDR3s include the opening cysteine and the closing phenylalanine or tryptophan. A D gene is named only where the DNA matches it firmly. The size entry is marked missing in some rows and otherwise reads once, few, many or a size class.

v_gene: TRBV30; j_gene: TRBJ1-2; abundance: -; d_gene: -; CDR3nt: TGTGCCTGGAGTGTAGGGGGGGAGGGAGGCTACACCTTC; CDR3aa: CAWSVGGEGGYTF
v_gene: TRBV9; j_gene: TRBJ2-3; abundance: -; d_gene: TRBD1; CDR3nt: TGTGCCAGCAGCGTCAGGGGGATCACAGATACGCAGTATTTT; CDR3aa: CASSVRGITDTQYF
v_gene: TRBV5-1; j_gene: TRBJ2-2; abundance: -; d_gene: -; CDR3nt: TGCGCCAGCAGCTTGCAGGGGTCGTACGGGGAGCTGTTTTTT; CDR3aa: CASSLQGSYGELFF
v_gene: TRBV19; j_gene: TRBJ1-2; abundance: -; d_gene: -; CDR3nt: TGTGCCAGTAGTATAGGGGGAGGGAGCGACTATGGCTACACCTTC; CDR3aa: CASSIGGGSDYGYTF
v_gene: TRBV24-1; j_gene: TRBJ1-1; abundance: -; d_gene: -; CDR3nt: TGTGCCACCAGTGACCGGGGGTCGGAACCCAACACCGAAGCTTTCTTT; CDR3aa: CATSDRGSEPNTEAFF
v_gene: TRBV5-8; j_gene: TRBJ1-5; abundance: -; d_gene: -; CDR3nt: TGTGCCAGCAGCCGTTGGGGGGGCAATCAGCCCCAGCATTTT; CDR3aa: CASSRWGGNQPQHF
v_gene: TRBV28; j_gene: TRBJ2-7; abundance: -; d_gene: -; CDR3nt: TGTGCCAGCAGTTCCCCGGGACATACCTACGAGCAGTACTTC; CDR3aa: CASSSPGHTYEQYF
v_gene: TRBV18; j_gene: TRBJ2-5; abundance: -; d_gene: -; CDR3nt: TGTGCCAGCTCAGCAGGGTTCGGCCAAGAGACCCAGTACTTC; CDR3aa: CASSAGFGQETQYF
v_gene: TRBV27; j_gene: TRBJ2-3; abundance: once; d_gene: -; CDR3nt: TGTGCCTGTGGTGTGCCCACAGATACGCAGTATTTT; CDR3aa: CACGVPTDTQYF
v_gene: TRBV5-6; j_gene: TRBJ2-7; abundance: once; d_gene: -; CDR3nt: TGTGCCAGCAGCGGACGATTGTACGAGCAGTACTTC; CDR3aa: CASSGRLYEQYF